Following are 18 T cell receptor beta chains from one sample sequenced in a study of T-cell reconstitution after alpha-beta-depleted transplantation in children. Molecular barcoding with unique molecular identifiers was used for the TCRbeta library. Each CDR3 protein is one row after TCRdb ran MiXCR on the PCR reads. Found here are 260,000 or so distinct CDR3 sequences, about 12% of them singletons; the top ten hold around 2.5%. The input for sequencing was PBMCs from the stem cell graft donor, taken from the stem cell graft. These receptors were collected from a human donor who donated a stem cell graft to a child with acute lymphoblastic leukemia.

This clonotype was counted at least ten times. This chain links TRBV20-1 with TRBJ2-1; TRBD2 might be the D (5 bases). This CDR3 spans 13 amino acids. Trimming took 1 base from V and 8 from J, leaving 12 bases between them. Germline CDR1 reads DFQATT; CDR2 reads SNEGSKA (reference sequence). This CDR3 is CSARVFSAHEQFF. CDR3 coding DNA: TGCAGTGCTAGAGTGTTTAGCGCCCATGAGCAGTTCTTC.

This clonotype was detected ten times or more. V and J are TRBV20-1 and TRBJ2-5, with TRBD2 matching over 9 bases. This CDR3 comprises 13 residues. In germline, CDR1 is DFQATT, CDR2 SNEGSKA (reference sequence). Trimming removed 6 bases from V and 4 bases from J; junction bases left unmatched: 6. The CDR3 is CSALAGEGETQYF. The CDR3 coding sequence is TGCAGTGCCTTAGCGGGGGAAGGAGAGACCCAGTACTTC.

This clonotype was counted at least ten times. The J gene is TRBJ2-1, the V gene TRBV3-1; unclear D gene. Germline V lookup: CDR1 LGHDT, CDR2 YNNKEL (reference sequence). The V gene lost 0 bases and the J gene lost 2 bases, with 11 bases spanning the gap. There are 16 residues in the CDR3. CDR3 DNA: TGTGCCAGCAGCCAAGAAGGGCCAGGCACCTACAATGAGCAGTTCTTC. As protein: CASSQEGPGTYNEQFF.

This clonotype occurred many times. The V and J genes are TRBV20-1 and TRBJ2-3; the match to TRBD1 covers 9 bases. The length of the CDR3 is 16 residues. V shed 2 bases, J shed 1 base, and the junction held 7 bases outside the gene matches. Germline V gene sequence: CDR1 DFQATT, CDR2 SNEGSKA (reference sequence). CDR3 sequence: CSARNPGQGGTDTQYF. The CDR3 nucleotides read TGCAGTGCTAGAAATCCGGGACAGGGAGGCACAGATACGCAGTATTTT.

This clonotype occurred once. The CDR3 does not end in the conserved phenylalanine or tryptophan, so this is likely a read error. The genes are TRBV5-1 and TRBJ1-1; D remains ambiguous. The CDR3 totals 14 residues. Germline lookup yields CDR1 SGHRS and CDR2 YFSETQ. V was clipped by 1 base and J by 2 bases, with 9 bases between them. CDR3 sequence (DNA): TGCGCCAGCAGCTTGCAACAGCTCAACACTGAAGCTTTCTTG. It codes for CASSLQQLNTEAFL.

The sample holds many counts of this clonotype. V and J are TRBV7-6 and TRBJ1-5; D gene ambiguous. The CDR3 consists of 13 residues. Deletions cut 9 bases from V and 2 bases from J, with 11 bases between. From germline, CDR1 is SGHVS and CDR2 FNYEAQ. The CDR3 DNA reads as TGTGCCAGTAGCACCGGCGGCAATCAGCCCCAGCATTTT. It specifies CASSTGGNQPQHF.

This clonotype was counted many times. The J gene is TRBJ2-1, the V gene TRBV12-3 or TRBV12-4, with 13 bases that match TRBD2. V shed 6 bases and J 8 bases; nucleotides not matched to a gene: 4. The CDR3 sequence is 14 residues long. The DNA for the CDR3 is TGTGCCAGCAGACTAGCGGGAGGGCCGGATGAGCAGTTCTTC. It translates to CASRLAGGPDEQFF.

This clonotype was seen ten or more times. The chain carries TRBV9 and TRBJ2-2; D may be TRBD1 or TRBD2 (5 bases each). Germline lookup yields CDR1 SGDLS and CDR2 YYNGEE. The V end lost 3 bases, the J end lost 2 bases, and 11 bases lay between the germline ends. The CDR3 has 15 residues. The CDR3 region is CASSAGTKNTGELFF. In DNA, the CDR3 is TGTGCCAGCAGCGCCGGGACCAAAAACACCGGGGAGCTGTTTTTT. Looking up the rest from reference TRBV9 and TRBJ2-2 gives the full variable domain: DSGVTQTPKHLITATGQRVTLRCSPRSGDLSVYWYQQSLDQGLQFLIQYYNGEERAKGNILERFSAQQFPDLHSELNLSSLELGDSALYFCASSAGTKNTGELFFGEGSRLTVL.

The chain couples TRBV2 to TRBJ1-5, with D unresolved. Germline CDR1 reads SNHLY; CDR2 reads FYNNEI. V lost 1 base and J lost 5, with 9 bases in between. This CDR3 has 14 amino acids. CDR3 loop: CASSEVQPYQPQHF. CDR3 sequence (DNA): TGTGCCAGCAGTGAAGTACAGCCTTATCAGCCCCAGCATTTT.

A word on this clonotype: It may be a read error: a sequence one base away is much more abundant. The chain recombines TRBV11-1 with TRBJ2-1; D tentatively fits TRBD1 or TRBD2 (5 bases each). From germline, CDR1 is SGHAT and CDR2 FQDESV (reference sequence). CDR3 length: 21 residues. Trimming removed 7 bases at V and 10 bases at J, with 41 bases between. CDR3 region: CASMVPLARAERGPSMREQFF. The DNA for the CDR3 is TGTGCCAGCATGGTTCCCCTTGCGAGGGCTGAGAGGGGCCCTTCCATGAGAGAGCAGTTCTTC.

This clonotype has ten or more counts. The rearrangement links TRBV7-9 to TRBJ2-7, with D possibly being TRBD2 (5 bases). V lost 5 bases and J lost 2, with 13 bases in between. The CDR3 spans 14 residues. Per the germline V gene, CDR1 is SEHNR and CDR2 is FQNEAQ (reference sequence). CDR3 sequence reads: CASSVDSYPYEQYF. Here the CDR3 DNA reads TGTGCCAGCAGCGTGGACTCCTACCCCTACGAGCAGTACTTC.

CDR3 DNA sequence: TGCGCCAGCAGTGACTACAGGGGAAGGGCCACCGGGGAGCTGTTTTTT. It translates to CASSDYRGRATGELFF. The V gene is TRBV10-2, the J gene TRBJ2-2; 7 nucleotides align to TRBD1. CDR3 length: 16 residues. From germline, CDR1 is WSHSY and CDR2 SAAADI. With V trimmed by 3 bases and J by 4 bases, 8 bases remained unmatched.

This clonotype has a count of ten or more. J is TRBJ1-2 and V is TRBV29-1; D uncertain. The germline V gene has CDR1 SQVTM and CDR2 ANQGSEA. The CDR3 extends over 14 amino acids. The germline V and J ends were trimmed by 1 base and 4 bases, with 13 bases remaining between them. CDR3 sequence (DNA): TGCAGCGTTGAAGTTGCGCCAGGCGCCTATGGCTACACCTTC. This codes for CSVEVAPGAYGYTF. Variable domain in full (rest from reference TRBV29-1 and TRBJ1-2): SAVISQKPSRDICQRGTSLTIQCQVDSQVTMMFWYRQQPGQSLTLIATANQGSEATYESGFVIDKFPISRPNLTFSTLTVSNMSPEDSSIYLCSVEVAPGAYGYTFGSGTRLTVV.

This clonotype has a count of ten or more. The genes are TRBV5-6 and TRBJ2-3, with a weak D call TRBD1 (6 bases). Trimming took off 4 bases at V and 5 bases at J, with 17 bases between the two ends. From germline, CDR1 is SGHDT and CDR2 YYEEEE. The CDR3 is 15 residues long. CDR3 sequence reads: CASSAVTSRGDTQYF. CDR3 DNA sequence: TGTGCCAGCAGCGCGGTGACCAGCAGGGGAGATACGCAGTATTTT.

This chain joins TRBV5-4 and TRBJ1-4; D call uncertain. The CDR3 loop spans 14 amino acids. V was shortened by 5 bases and J by 7 bases, with 15 bases between the two germline ends. The V gene's germline CDR1 is SGHNT and CDR2 YYREEE (reference sequence). CDR3 protein: CASRGGGVTEKLFF. In nucleotides, the CDR3 is TGTGCCAGCAGGGGAGGAGGCGTCACTGAAAAACTGTTTTTT.

This clonotype was seen at least ten times. The chain employs TRBV28 and TRBJ2-2, with a tentative D call TRBD1 (5 bases). The CDR3 extends over 17 amino acids. CDR1 is MDHEN and CDR2 is SYDVKM in the germline V gene. Trimming shortened V by 4 bases and J by 2 bases, and 17 bases separated the two germline ends. The CDR3 sequence: CASSSTRTPLNTGELFF. CDR3 DNA sequence: TGTGCCAGCAGTTCAACAAGGACACCATTAAACACCGGGGAGCTGTTTTTT.

This clonotype was picked up many times. The rearrangement uses TRBV7-9 and TRBJ2-1; 8 nucleotides align to TRBD2. V trimming: 5 bases; J trimming: 1 base; junction bases outside the gene matches: 4. The V gene's germline CDR1 is SEHNR and CDR2 FQNEAQ (reference sequence). The CDR3 is 15 amino acids. The CDR3 DNA sequence: TGTGCCAGCAGCAGCGGGGGTTGGTCCTACAATGAGCAGTTCTTC. The encoded protein is CASSSGGWSYNEQFF.

This clonotype was counted at least ten times. V is TRBV28 and J is TRBJ1-1; D is possibly TRBD1 (5 bases). Deletions cut 7 bases from V and 11 bases from J, with 20 bases between. CDR1 MDHEN and CDR2 SYDVKM come from the germline V gene. The CDR3 runs 13 residues. The CDR3 nucleotides read TGTGCCAGCACCGCAGACATGGGGGTATGGGCTTTCTTT. This sequence encodes CASTADMGVWAFF.